This T cell receptor (beta chain) was retrieved from a study of blood T cells in healthy people across ages (dated by TCRdb to about 2015). About the study as a whole: In model experiments, template switching captured roughly one uniquely barcoded TCR beta cDNA molecule for every two T cells. Age-related changes in TCR beta repertoire diversity were measured in the study by deep sequencing normalized with unique cDNA molecular identifiers. The donors were divided into four age groups: young (average around 15 years), middle-aged (about 40), aged (about 60) and long-lived (82). To avoid experimental bias, donors of different ages were randomly spread across the sequencing lanes. Using the same blood draw, the study looked at two additional independent replicas of 1 million unique cDNA reads for two donors, one aged 18 to 30 and the other aged 80 or older. Findings and caveats that apply to the study as a whole: Donor CMV infection status was unknown, potentially confounding age-related changes in expanded clonotypes. Conclusive comparison of naive and antigen-experienced compartments was prevented by the profiling of bulk unsorted PBMCs. A strong correlation was found between observed TCR beta diversity and the percentage of naive T cells measured by flow cytometry. Estimates of total diversity based on one million sequenced T cells were regarded as lower bounds and as underestimates. Compared with the aged group, the long-lived group had more naive CD4+ T cells, fewer expanded clones and increased TCR diversity, a pattern suggesting age selection. Observed TCR beta diversity per million T cells fell roughly linearly with age, and a significant reduction was already apparent by age around 39.

Remarks on this clonotype: The antigen it recognizes is unknown. The input lacks base qualities; no much larger clone sits a single base away.

Systemically healthy Caucasian individuals from Russia, over 30 in total and aged 6 to 90 years, were included as donors. Each donor gave 9 to 10 milliliters of peripheral blood, collected into EDTA-treated Vacutainer tubes. Ficoll-Paque density-gradient centrifugation was used to isolate PBMCs, with at least 6 million per sample. Total RNA was extracted from PBMCs with Trizol reagent, with at least 6 micrograms obtained per sample. The percentages of naive CD45RAhigh/CD27high T cells were determined by flow cytometry on a PBMC aliquot from every donor. Germline trimming amounts to 3 bases on V and 4 bases on J, with 14 as the count of junction bases outside the gene matches. Counted from cysteine to phenylalanine, this CDR3 has 16 amino acids. CDR3 DNA only is kept here, 48 bases in frame from base 1. From a lookup of the germline V gene (reference sequence), CDR1 and CDR2 are DFQATT and SNEGSKA.

Library creation used 5' RACE. Sequencing instrument: Illumina HiSeq 2500. A second PCR of roughly 6 to 12 cycles was performed with a sample-barcoded 5' primer and a J-beta primer mix. Each TCR beta cDNA molecule received a unique molecular identifier from a template-switch 5' adaptor carrying 12 random nucleotides. At least 2.5 million CDR3-containing paired-end reads were obtained from each sample. The Mint cDNA synthesis kit, primed by a TRBC-specific oligonucleotide, was used to synthesize first-strand cDNA from all RNA. All cDNA was treated with uracil-DNA glycosylase and then went through a first 18-cycle PCR with the universal primers M1SS and BC2_uni_R. Under the source paper's analysis protocol: Each sample was normalized by randomly selecting 1 million high-quality reads, each carrying a distinct molecular identifier. Reads sharing molecular identifiers were discarded rather than binned into consensus sequences. CDR3 identification, clonotype clustering and error correction used MiTCR with a Q25 quality threshold and the strictest error-elimination algorithm. A nonparametric unseen species model with Euler transformation was used to estimate a lower bound on total TCR beta diversity. TCRdb reanalyzed the raw reads on its own, using fastp at Q25 for trimming and MiXCR for clone calling, and kept in-frame beta chains. Duplicate CDR3 protein sequences are folded into a single record with the most common DNA and genes. The V and J calls reflect TCRdb's pipeline rather than the authors' work. The sample profile shows 1.5 million to 2 million distinct CDR3 sequences; roughly 50% of them were found once. About 2.1% of the sample is in the top ten clones.

The clonotype comes from a woman in her forties in good health. The material sequenced was blood. The rearrangement joined TRBV20-1 to TRBJ1-2, with 7 central nucleotides matching TRBD1. The nucleotide sequence reads TGCAGTGCTAGTCACCCCCCAGGGGGGTTCACCTATGGCTACACCTTC. Translated, this gives CSASHPPGGFTYGYTF.